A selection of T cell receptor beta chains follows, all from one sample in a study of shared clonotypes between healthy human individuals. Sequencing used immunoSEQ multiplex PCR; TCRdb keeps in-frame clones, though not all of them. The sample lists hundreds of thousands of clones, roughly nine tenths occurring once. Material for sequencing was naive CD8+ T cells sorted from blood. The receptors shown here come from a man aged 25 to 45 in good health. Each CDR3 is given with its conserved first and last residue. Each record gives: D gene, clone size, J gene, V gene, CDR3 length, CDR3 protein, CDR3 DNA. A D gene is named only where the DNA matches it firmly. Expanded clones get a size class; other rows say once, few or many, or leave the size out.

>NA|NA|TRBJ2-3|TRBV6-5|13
CASSYGGTDTQYF
TGTGCCAGCAGTTACGGCGGCACAGATACGCAGTATTTT
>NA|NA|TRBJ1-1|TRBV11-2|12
CASSFPGRGAFF
TGTGCCAGCAGCTTCCCCGGCAGGGGAGCTTTCTTT
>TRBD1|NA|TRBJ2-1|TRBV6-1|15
CASSARTGGDNEQFF
TGTGCCAGCAGTGCAAGGACAGGGGGGGACAATGAGCAGTTCTTC
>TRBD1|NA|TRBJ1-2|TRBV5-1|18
CASSLGTGPISANYGYTF
TGCGCCAGCAGCTTGGGGACAGGGCCGATTAGCGCTAACTATGGCTACACCTTC
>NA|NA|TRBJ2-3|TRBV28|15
CASTLRDTYTDTQYF
TGTGCCAGCACCCTACGGGACACCTACACAGATACGCAGTATTTT
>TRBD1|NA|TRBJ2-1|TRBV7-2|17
CASSLNAGTGNYNEQFF
TGTGCCAGCAGCCTGAATGCTGGGACAGGGAACTACAATGAGCAGTTCTTC
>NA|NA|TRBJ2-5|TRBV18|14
CASSPPEFQEIQYF
TGTGCCAGCTCACCACCTGAGTTCCAAGAGATCCAGTACTTC
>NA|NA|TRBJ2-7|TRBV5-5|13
CASSGTDPSEQYF
TGTGCCAGCAGCGGGACTGACCCAAGCGAGCAGTACTTC
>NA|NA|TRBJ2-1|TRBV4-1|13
CASTRDLGNEQFF
TGCGCCAGCACGCGGGATTTAGGCAATGAGCAGTTCTTC
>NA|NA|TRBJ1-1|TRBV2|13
CASNPTGNTEAFF
TGTGCCAGCAACCCAACAGGGAACACTGAAGCTTTCTTT
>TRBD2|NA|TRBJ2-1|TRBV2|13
CATIFGTSGSQFF
TGTGCCACCATTTTCGGGACTAGCGGGTCACAGTTCTTC
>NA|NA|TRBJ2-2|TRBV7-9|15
CASSLVATNTGELFF
TGTGCCAGCAGCTTAGTAGCGACGAACACCGGGGAGCTGTTTTTT
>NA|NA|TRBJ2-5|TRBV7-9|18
CASSSLGGYRDNQETQYF
TGTGCCAGCAGCTCATTAGGGGGGTACCGGGACAACCAAGAGACCCAGTACTTC
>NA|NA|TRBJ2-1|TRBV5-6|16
CASSGSPGTNYNEQFF
TGTGCCAGCAGCGGTTCCCCAGGGACGAACTACAATGAGCAGTTCTTC
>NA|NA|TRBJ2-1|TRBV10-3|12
CATEGERNEQFF
TGTGCCACCGAGGGGGAGAGGAATGAGCAGTTCTTC
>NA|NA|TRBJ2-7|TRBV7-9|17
CASSPLKLARYSYEQYF
TGTGCCAGCAGCCCCTTAAAGCTAGCGAGGTACTCCTACGAGCAGTACTTC
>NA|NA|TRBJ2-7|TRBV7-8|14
CASSLEGFSYEQYF
TGTGCCAGCAGCTTGGAAGGGTTCTCCTACGAGCAGTACTTC
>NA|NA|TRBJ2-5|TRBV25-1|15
CASSESGTAQETQYF
TGTGCCAGCAGTGAATCCGGGACGGCCCAAGAGACCCAGTACTTC
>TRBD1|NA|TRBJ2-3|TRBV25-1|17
CASSGMVGQGFTDTQYF
TGTGCCAGCAGTGGAATGGTGGGACAGGGGTTCACAGATACGCAGTATTTT
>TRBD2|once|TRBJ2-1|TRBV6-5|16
CASSSGPGTSIDEQFF
TGTGCCAGCAGTTCAGGGCCCGGGACTAGTATCGATGAGCAGTTCTTC
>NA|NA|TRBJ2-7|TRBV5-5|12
CASSLRIYEQYF
TGTGCCAGCAGCTTGAGGATCTACGAGCAGTACTTC
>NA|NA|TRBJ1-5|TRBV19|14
CASSTETGLEPQHF
TGTGCCAGTAGCACGGAGACAGGTTTAGAGCCCCAGCATTTT
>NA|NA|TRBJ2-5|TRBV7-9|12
CASSLLVETQYF
TGTGCCAGCAGCTTATTAGTGGAGACCCAGTACTTC
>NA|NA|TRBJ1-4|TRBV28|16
CASSLKVSGVLEKLFF
TGTGCCAGCAGTTTGAAAGTATCGGGTGTTTTGGAAAAACTGTTTTTT
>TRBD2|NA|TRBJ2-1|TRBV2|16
CASSEFTSGRGSEQFF
TGTGCCAGCAGTGAATTTACTAGCGGGAGGGGGAGTGAGCAGTTCTTC
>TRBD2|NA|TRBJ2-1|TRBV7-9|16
CASSPPVGSGRAGQFF
TGTGCCAGCAGCCCCCCGGTCGGTAGCGGGAGGGCCGGTCAGTTCTTC
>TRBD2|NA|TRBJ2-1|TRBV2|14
CASSPGTSVTEQFF
TGTGCCAGCAGTCCCGGGACTAGCGTGACGGAGCAGTTCTTC
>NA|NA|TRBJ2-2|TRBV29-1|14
CSVEAGDDTGELFF
TGCAGCGTTGAAGCGGGAGACGATACCGGGGAGCTGTTTTTT